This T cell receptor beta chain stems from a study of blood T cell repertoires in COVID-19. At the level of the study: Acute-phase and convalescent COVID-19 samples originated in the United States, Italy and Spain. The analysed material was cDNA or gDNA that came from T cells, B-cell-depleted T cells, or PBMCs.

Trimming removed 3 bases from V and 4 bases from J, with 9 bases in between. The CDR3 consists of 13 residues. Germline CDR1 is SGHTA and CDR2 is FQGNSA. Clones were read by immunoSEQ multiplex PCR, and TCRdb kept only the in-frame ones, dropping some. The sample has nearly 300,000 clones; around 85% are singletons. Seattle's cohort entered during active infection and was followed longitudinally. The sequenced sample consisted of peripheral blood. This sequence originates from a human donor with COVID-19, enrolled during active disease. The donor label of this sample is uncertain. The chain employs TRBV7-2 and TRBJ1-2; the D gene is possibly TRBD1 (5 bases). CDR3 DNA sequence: TGTGCCAGCAGCTTTAAGGGGTCCTATGGCTACACCTTC. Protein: CASSFKGSYGYTF.